This TCR beta chain was sequenced for a study of siplizumab effects on memory and regulatory T cells. V was clipped by 2 bases and J by 5 bases, with 13 bases between them. CDR1 and CDR2 (germline): SGHTA, FQGTGA. The CDR3 consists of 15 residues. This clone was detected once. What it recognizes is unknown. Sequencing was performed with immunoSEQ multiplex PCR; in TCRdb, only in-frame clones are kept and a portion is missing. The sample lists approximately 100,000 clones, about 94% seen once, with approximately 1.5% in the top ten. Regarding the study as a whole: Under siplizumab, alloreactive sequences traced to unstimulated CD4+ memory cells were significantly reduced. To unstimulated subsets, only a minor fraction of alloreactive clones could be mapped. It was never confirmed that proliferating Tregs from siplizumab cultures were suppressive. A mean of approximately 70% of mappable alloreactive CD4+ clones were Treg-derived with siplizumab, compared with about 30% in controls.

The sample was non-Treg CD4+ T cells sorted from blood. This receptor was identified in a human donor in good health. V and J are TRBV7-3 and TRBJ2-1; D is perhaps TRBD1 or TRBD2 (5 bases each). The CDR3 protein is CASSLGALGDNEQFF. DNA of the CDR3: TGTGCCAGCAGCTTAGGTGCACTGGGGGACAATGAGCAGTTCTTC.